The clone carrying this T cell receptor beta chain was observed a handful of times. Its antigen is not known. Trimming cost V 1 base and J 0 bases, with 18 bases left between them. This CDR3 has 18 residues. In germline, CDR1 is LNHNV, CDR2 YYDKDF (reference sequence). This specimen comes from a study of Ad26.COV2.S vaccination and SARS-CoV-2 variants. Sample treatment: roughly 18 received Ad26.COV2.S at low or high dose, single or two shots; 5 received placebo; per-sample allocation not given. Each sample was drawn 63 days after the first injection (of vaccine or placebo). Donation came from an adult in Boston who was aged 18-55 years. Study-level results: Placebo recipients trailed vaccine recipients in spike-specific TCR breadth.

This table comes from immunoSEQ multiplex PCR, and its TCRdb copy is limited to in-frame clones, with some not included. The table lists roughly 300,000 clones, roughly 90% of them singletons. The rearrangement links TRBV15 to TRBJ1-2; D possibly corresponds to TRBD1 (6 bases). This TCR came from a person aged 18 to 59 who received the Ad26.COV2.S COVID-19 vaccine or a placebo. This sample comprised peripheral blood, obtained in a trial of Ad26.COV2.S vaccine versus placebo. CDR3 protein: CATSRVAGQKRANYGYTF. CDR3 nucleotides: TGTGCCACCAGCAGAGTAGCGGGACAAAAACGAGCTAACTATGGCTACACCTTC. The full variable domain, with the rest looked up from reference TRBV15 and TRBJ1-2, is DAMVIQNPRYQVTQFGKPVTLSCSQTLNHNVMYWYQQKSSQAPKLLFHYYDKDFNNEADTPDNFQSRRPNTSFCFLDIRSPGLGDTAMYLCATSRVAGQKRANYGYTFGSGTRLTVV.